In this sample, the clone carrying this T cell receptor beta chain turned up many times. Its antigen is unknown. The CDR3 is made up of 13 amino acids. J was trimmed by 2 bases and V by 8 bases; bases with no gene match: 5. Germline V gene data show CDR1 as ENHRY and CDR2 as SYGVKD. This entry comes from a study of neurological immune-mediated disorders. Study-wide points: In HTLV-1-associated myelopathy, TCR clonal expansion was greatest, whereas multiple sclerosis had the least, falling below healthy controls.

The sample's time point: longitudinal time-point 1 (baseline). The unsorted libraries were produced from 2 million PBMCs held at -80 C. 5'RACE with 10-nucleotide random UMIs produced the cDNA. In every sequencing run, more than 170 million TCR-beta sequences were generated from 15-18 subjects. TCRdb fed the 5' RACE reads into MiXCR, producing one record per CDR3 protein. The sample yields some 68,000 distinct CDR3 sequences, around 13% seen once. The sequenced sample was PBMCs. The clonotype comes from a female donor with HTLV-1-associated myelopathy (HAM/TSP). The chain uses TRBV10-3 and TRBJ2-7; TRBD2 aligns across 8 bases. CDR3 bases: TGTGCCATCGGGAGCGGGGGCCCCTACGAGCAGTACTTC. The encoded protein is CAIGSGGPYEQYF.